This TCR beta chain was obtained from a study of T cell clonotyping in hematopoietic cell transplantation. Study results and limitations: Pathologically expanded recipient clonotypes increased progressively from day 30 to day 180 as diversity fell.

This CDR3 has 12 residues. The V gene's germline CDR1 is SGHTA and CDR2 FQGTGA. The V and J ends lost 1 base and 5 bases respectively, with 6 bases between them. This sample's time point: recipient sample about 28 days before transplant, after cytoreduction. In the case of this clone: Antigen unknown.

Using immunoSEQ multiplex PCR, the repertoire was profiled, and TCRdb retains in-frame clones only, with some absent. The sample includes about 20,000 clones, around 90% of them seen just once. Sequenced here: peripheral blood mononuclear cells, sampled before stem cell transplant. This chain connects TRBV7-3 to TRBJ2-7; no clear D. The source of this sequence is a man younger than 30 with biphenotypic leukemia. Some clones in this sample may be carry-over from other donors' samples. CDR3 bases: TGTGCCAGCAGCTTAATGGAAAACGAGCAGTACTTC. Translating it yields CASSLMENEQYF.